The rows below give T cell receptor beta chains drawn from one sample of a study of cytotoxic CD8 clonotypes in ibrutinib-treated CLL. The method was immunoSEQ multiplex PCR; TCRdb's version includes in-frame clones alone and lacks a portion of them. The top ten hold about 10% of the sample, which has some 140,000 clones, around 93% seen once. The sample in question was PBMCs, obtained after 12 months of ibrutinib treatment. The receptors stem from a human donor with chronic lymphocytic leukemia. CDR3s include the opening cysteine and the closing phenylalanine or tryptophan. Fields, in order: V gene, clone size, D gene, J gene, CDR3 protein, CDR3 DNA. The D gene is left open where the match is weak. Size is stated for part of the rows, as once, few or many counts, or as a class when the clone is expanded.

>TRBV13|.|.|TRBJ2-7
CASSLGQGYEQYF
TGTGCCAGCAGCTTAGGACAGGGCTACGAGCAGTACTTC
>TRBV7-9|.|TRBD1|TRBJ1-2
CASIPGGANYGYTF
TGTGCCAGCATCCCAGGGGGCGCGAACTATGGCTACACCTTC
>TRBV4-1|once|.|TRBJ2-7
CASSQDSRRTYEQYF
TGCGCCAGCAGCCAAGATAGTCGGAGAACCTACGAGCAGTACTTC
>TRBV18|once|.|TRBJ2-1
CASSPTQRRGNEQFF
TGTGCCAGCTCACCAACACAGAGACGTGGGAATGAGCAGTTCTTC
>TRBV5-1|.|TRBD1|TRBJ1-4
CASSLGPGGNEKLFF
TGCGCCAGCAGCTTAGGTCCAGGGGGTAATGAAAAACTGTTTTTT
>TRBV30|.|.|TRBJ1-2
CAWSELSLDGYTF
TGTGCCTGGAGTGAACTCTCTTTGGATGGCTACACCTTC
>TRBV11-1|.|.|TRBJ1-1
CASSPTGRVVEAFF
TGTGCCAGCAGCCCCACTGGGAGGGTGGTTGAAGCTTTCTTT
>TRBV19|.|TRBD1|TRBJ2-7
CASSAGQGGYEQYF
TGTGCCAGTAGTGCCGGACAGGGGGGCTACGAGCAGTACTTC
>TRBV28|.|.|TRBJ1-2
CASTKTQGNYGYTF
TGTGCCAGCACCAAGACACAGGGTAATTATGGCTACACCTTC
>TRBV5-6|.|.|TRBJ1-2
CASLDDQTQRYGYTF
TGTGCCAGCCTCGACGACCAGACCCAGCGCTATGGCTACACCTTC
>TRBV27|few|.|TRBJ1-3
CASRASSGNTIYF
TGTGCCAGCAGAGCTAGCTCTGGAAACACCATATATTTT
>TRBV28|.|TRBD1|TRBJ1-2
CASSFRGTWTGADYGYTF
TGTGCCAGCAGTTTTAGGGGAACCTGGACAGGGGCGGACTATGGCTACACCTTC
>TRBV6-5|.|.|TRBJ1-1
CASSYGGEAFF
TGTGCCAGCAGTTACGGTGGTGAAGCTTTCTTT